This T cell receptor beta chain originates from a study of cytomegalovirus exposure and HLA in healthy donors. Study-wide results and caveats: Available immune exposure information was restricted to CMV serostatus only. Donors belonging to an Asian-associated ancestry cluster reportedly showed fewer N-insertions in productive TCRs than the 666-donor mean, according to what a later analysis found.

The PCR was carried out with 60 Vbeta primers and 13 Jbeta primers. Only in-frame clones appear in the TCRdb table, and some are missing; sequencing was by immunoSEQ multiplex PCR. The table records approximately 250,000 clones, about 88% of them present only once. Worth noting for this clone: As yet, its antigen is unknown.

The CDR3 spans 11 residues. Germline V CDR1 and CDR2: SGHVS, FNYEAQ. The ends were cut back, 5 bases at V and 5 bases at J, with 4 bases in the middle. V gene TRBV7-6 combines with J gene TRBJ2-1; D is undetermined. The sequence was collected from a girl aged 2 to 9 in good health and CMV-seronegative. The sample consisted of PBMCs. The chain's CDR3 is CASSLNNEQFF. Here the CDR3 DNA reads TGTGCCAGCAGCCTAAACAATGAGCAGTTCTTC.